The rows below give T cell receptor beta chains drawn from one sample of a study of shared clonotypes between healthy human individuals. TCRdb's table, derived via immunoSEQ multiplex PCR, lists solely in-frame clones and lacks some. The sample consists of approximately 2.5 million clones, more than 85% of them appearing once. Material: naive CD4+ T cells from PBMCs. Receptor source: a man between 18 and 29 years old in good health. Some clones in this sample may be carry-over from other donors' samples. Both conserved end residues are part of each CDR3. D genes are given only for firm matches. Size is stated for part of the rows, as once, few or many counts, or as a class when the clone is expanded.

TRBV7-9,TRBJ2-5,-,-,CASSHVLTGREQYF,TGTGCCAGCAGCCACGTCTTAACTGGTAGAGAGCAGTACTTC
TRBV2,TRBJ2-2,-,-,CASSESGELFF,TGTGCCAGCAGTGAAAGCGGGGAGCTGTTTTTT
TRBV6-6,TRBJ2-7,-,TRBD1,CASRMTGGNLYEQYF,TGTGCCAGCAGGATGACAGGGGGGAACCTCTACGAGCAGTACTTC
TRBV19,TRBJ2-2,-,-,CASSALSGNGELFF,TGTGCCAGTAGTGCCCTGTCGGGGAACGGGGAGCTGTTTTTT
TRBV9,TRBJ2-1,-,-,CASSVASIPNEQFF,TGTGCCAGCAGCGTTGCCTCCATCCCCAATGAGCAGTTCTTC
TRBV28,TRBJ2-7,-,-,CASTKASSYEQYF,TGTGCCAGCACCAAGGCGAGCTCCTACGAGCAGTACTTC
TRBV6-5,TRBJ2-1,-,-,CASIPGGTHNEQFF,TGTGCCAGCATCCCGGGCGGGACCCACAATGAGCAGTTCTTC
TRBV5-1,TRBJ1-2,-,TRBD1,CASSLGTGQDYGYTF,TGCGCCAGCAGCTTGGGGACGGGACAGGACTATGGCTACACCTTC
TRBV15,TRBJ1-1,once,-,CATSRGYPKAFF,TGTGCCACCAGCAGAGGCTACCCCAAAGCTTTCTTT
TRBV7-8,TRBJ2-1,-,TRBD2,CASSLELAAHEQFF,TGTGCCAGCAGCTTAGAACTAGCGGCGCATGAGCAGTTCTTC
TRBV2,TRBJ2-7,-,-,CASRGSYPLEQYF,TGTGCCAGCAGAGGATCTTACCCCCTGGAGCAGTACTTC
TRBV7-9,TRBJ2-2,-,TRBD1,CASSLLDRVNTGELFF,TGTGCCAGCAGCTTACTGGACAGGGTAAACACCGGGGAGCTGTTTTTT
TRBV7-2,TRBJ2-7,-,-,CASSTLYEQYF,TGTGCCAGCAGCACCCTCTACGAGCAGTACTTC
TRBV5-4,TRBJ2-2,-,TRBD2,CASSLISGRPNGELFF,TGTGCCAGCAGCTTGATCAGCGGGAGACCCAACGGGGAGCTGTTTTTT
TRBV28,TRBJ1-2,once,-,CASRGGYGYTF,TGTGCCAGCAGGGGGGGGTATGGCTACACCTTC
TRBV6-6,TRBJ1-3,-,-,CASSSRTDPIYF,TGTGCCAGCAGTTCAAGGACAGATCCCATATATTTT
TRBV7-6,TRBJ1-1,-,-,CASSLEPGRNTEAFF,TGTGCCAGCAGCTTAGAGCCCGGGAGGAACACTGAAGCTTTCTTT
TRBV7-2,TRBJ1-1,-,TRBD1,CASSLMGTGSATEAFF,TGTGCCAGCAGCTTAATGGGGACAGGGAGTGCCACTGAAGCTTTCTTT
TRBV14,TRBJ2-1,-,TRBD1,CASSLRDRALNEQFF,TGTGCCAGCAGCCTCCGGGACAGGGCTTTAAATGAGCAGTTCTTC